The T cell receptor beta chain described here comes from a study of cytomegalovirus exposure and HLA in healthy donors. Looking at the study overall: Later, an analysis reported that the roughly 120 validation repertoires had used the same platform as the roughly 720 first-cohort repertoires.

Libraries were prepared by immunoSEQ multiplex PCR; TCRdb keeps only in-frame clonotypes and omits some of them. The sample holds 90,000 to 150,000 clones, around 85% seen once. Note on this clone: The antigen remains undetermined.

The germline V gene has CDR1 LNHDA and CDR2 SQIVND (reference sequence). The length of the CDR3 is 14 residues. Trimming left V 5 bases short and J 0 bases short, with 8 bases between. Broader study findings: Rare sequences made up most TCRs, while some public TCRs were found in many donors.

The chain uses TRBV19 and TRBJ2-1; no clear D. The sample comprised PBMCs. The receptor comes from a man younger than 35 in good health and CMV-seropositive. The CDR3 DNA is TGTGCCAGTAGTTACAGCAGCTCCTACAATGAGCAGTTCTTC. Translation gives CASSYSSSYNEQFF.